This T cell receptor (beta chain) came from a study of T cell responses to AZD1222 COVID-19 vaccine. V shed 3 bases and J 6 bases; nucleotides not matched to a gene: 6. Germline V gene lookup returns CDR1 WSHSY and CDR2 SAAADI. CDR3 length: 15 amino acids. TCRdb keeps only in-frame clones here, not all; method: immunoSEQ multiplex PCR. The sample records 80,000 to 100,000 clones, about 86% being singletons. The gene calls are TRBV10-2 and TRBJ2-2; 8 bases are a match to TRBD2. This specimen consisted of peripheral blood, obtained on day 0 of AZD1222 vaccination. The source is an adult in good health. The CDR3 protein is CASSDSRGGPGELFF. The CDR3 DNA is TGCGCCAGCAGTGATTCTCGGGGGGGCCCCGGGGAGCTGTTTTTT.